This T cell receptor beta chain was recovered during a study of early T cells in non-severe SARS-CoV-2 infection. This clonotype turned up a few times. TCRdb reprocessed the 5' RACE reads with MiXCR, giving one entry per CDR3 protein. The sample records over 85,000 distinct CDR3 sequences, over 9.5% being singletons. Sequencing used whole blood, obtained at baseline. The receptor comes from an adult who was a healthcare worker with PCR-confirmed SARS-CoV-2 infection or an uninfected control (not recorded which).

The CDR3 sequence is CATSRRTSGYNEQFF. The CDR3 nucleotides read TGTGCCACCAGCAGGAGGACTAGCGGGTACAATGAGCAGTTCTTC. The chain joins TRBV15 to TRBJ2-1; 11 positions match TRBD2. V lost 3 bases and J lost 4; bases outside the gene matches: 2. The CDR3 has 15 residues. The germline V gene encodes CDR1 LNHNV and CDR2 YYDKDF (reference sequence).